These T cell receptor beta chains were read from a single sample in a study of B cell selection in AIRE deficiency. Generated by immunoSEQ multiplex PCR, the TCRdb table keeps only in-frame clones and is missing some. Of about 22,000 clones listed, 80% to 95% were seen once; the top ten hold approximately 1.5%. Material for sequencing was CD4+CD25+ Tregs sorted from PBMCs. These receptors all stem from a human donor in good health. CDR3s include the opening cysteine and the closing phenylalanine or tryptophan. Each record gives: CDR3 protein, CDR3 DNA, D gene, J gene, V gene. D genes are given only for firm matches.

CDR3 protein: CASSYLARNTEAFF; CDR3 DNA: TGTGCCAGCAGTTACCTGGCAAGGAACACTGAAGCTTTCTTT; D gene: NA; J gene: TRBJ1-1; V gene: TRBV6-5
CDR3 protein: CASSGDRSTYGYTF; CDR3 DNA: TGTGCCAGCAGCGGGGACAGGAGCACGTATGGCTACACCTTC; D gene: TRBD1; J gene: TRBJ1-2; V gene: TRBV7-9
CDR3 protein: CASSPTQGSNSPLHF; CDR3 DNA: TGTGCCAGCTCACCGACACAGGGCTCTAATTCACCCCTCCACTTT; D gene: NA; J gene: TRBJ1-6; V gene: TRBV18
CDR3 protein: CASSPVAGGSYEQYF; CDR3 DNA: TGCGCCAGCAGCCCAGTCGCGGGGGGGTCCTACGAGCAGTACTTC; D gene: TRBD2; J gene: TRBJ2-7; V gene: TRBV5-1
CDR3 protein: CASSLEGTGNTIYF; CDR3 DNA: TGCGCCAGCAGCTTAGAGGGAACTGGAAACACCATATATTTT; D gene: NA; J gene: TRBJ1-3; V gene: TRBV5-1
CDR3 protein: CASSVYTGQANNEQFF; CDR3 DNA: TGTGCCAGCAGCGTTTACACGGGACAGGCCAACAATGAGCAGTTCTTC; D gene: TRBD1; J gene: TRBJ2-1; V gene: TRBV9
CDR3 protein: CASSSGDGGGLTGELFF; CDR3 DNA: TGTGCCAGCAGCTCCGGGGACGGCGGAGGGCTTACCGGGGAGCTGTTTTTT; D gene: NA; J gene: TRBJ2-2; V gene: TRBV7-9
CDR3 protein: CASSPEGQGDEKLFF; CDR3 DNA: TGTGCCAGCAGCCCCGAGGGGCAGGGGGATGAAAAACTGTTTTTT; D gene: TRBD1; J gene: TRBJ1-4; V gene: TRBV28
CDR3 protein: CASSMWVSQEQYF; CDR3 DNA: TGTGCCAGTAGTATGTGGGTGTCTCAGGAGCAGTACTTC; D gene: NA; J gene: TRBJ2-7; V gene: TRBV19
CDR3 protein: CASSAGGGIYGYTF; CDR3 DNA: TGTGCCAGCAGCGCCGGCGGGGGGATCTATGGCTACACCTTC; D gene: NA; J gene: TRBJ1-2; V gene: TRBV5-5
CDR3 protein: CASSQTQGNYGYTF; CDR3 DNA: TGTGCCAGCAGCCAAACTCAGGGGAACTATGGCTACACCTTC; D gene: NA; J gene: TRBJ1-2; V gene: TRBV7-9
CDR3 protein: CSTQRGGYGYTF; CDR3 DNA: TGCAGCACTCAAAGGGGGGGATATGGCTACACCTTC; D gene: NA; J gene: TRBJ1-2; V gene: TRBV29-1
CDR3 protein: CASRTRYSYEQYF; CDR3 DNA: TGTGCCAGCAGAACACGGTATTCCTACGAGCAGTACTTC; D gene: NA; J gene: TRBJ2-7; V gene: TRBV6-6
CDR3 protein: CASSYSRGTDTQYF; CDR3 DNA: TGTGCCAGCAGTTACTCGAGGGGCACAGATACGCAGTATTTT; D gene: NA; J gene: TRBJ2-3; V gene: TRBV6-5
CDR3 protein: CASSLDLAGVLYEQFF; CDR3 DNA: TGTGCCAGCAGCTTAGATCTAGCGGGAGTGTTATATGAGCAGTTCTTC; D gene: TRBD2; J gene: TRBJ2-1; V gene: TRBV7-9
CDR3 protein: CASSFWAGGDNEQFF; CDR3 DNA: TGTGCCAGCAGCTTTTGGGCGGGAGGGGACAATGAGCAGTTCTTC; D gene: TRBD2; J gene: TRBJ2-1; V gene: TRBV7-3
CDR3 protein: CASKRVQGDQPQHF; CDR3 DNA: TGTGCCAGCAAAAGGGTACAGGGGGATCAGCCCCAGCATTTT; D gene: TRBD1; J gene: TRBJ1-5; V gene: TRBV6-5
CDR3 protein: CASSFGGADVKNIQYF; CDR3 DNA: TGTGCCAGCAGCTTCGGGGGCGCCGATGTTAAAAACATTCAGTACTTC; D gene: NA; J gene: TRBJ2-4; V gene: TRBV11-1